What follows are 31 T cell receptor beta chains derived from one specimen sequenced in a study of blood T cell repertoires in COVID-19. TCRdb's table, derived via immunoSEQ multiplex PCR, lists solely in-frame clones and lacks some. The sample holds about 120,000 clones; about 91% are singletons and the top ten take 10%. The specimen was peripheral blood. The receptors stem from a man aged 45 to 65 with acute or convalescent COVID-19.

This clone was counted a single time. This rearrangement joins TRBV18 to TRBJ1-1; no clear D gene. The CDR3 contains 15 residues. V was trimmed by 2 bases and J by 0 bases, leaving 10 bases between them. Per the germline V gene, CDR1 is KGHSH and CDR2 is LQKENI. In DNA, the CDR3 is TGTGCCAGCTCACCAAGATCGGAGATGAACACTGAAGCTTTCTTT. The encoded protein is CASSPRSEMNTEAFF. The full variable domain, its missing parts supplied by reference TRBV18 and TRBJ1-1, is NAGVMQNPRHLVRRRGQEARLRCSPMKGHSHVYWYRQLPEEGLKFMVYLQKENIIDESGMPKERFSAEFPKEGPSILRIQQVVRGDSAAYFCASSPRSEMNTEAFFGQGTRLTVV.

The J gene is TRBJ1-3, the V gene TRBV6-1, with TRBD1 matching 7 bases. From germline, CDR1 is MNHNS and CDR2 SASEGT. The CDR3 length is 15 residues. V dropped 3 bases and J dropped 6; count of bases not matched to a gene: 8. The CDR3 coding sequence is TGTGCCAGCAGTGACGCGGGAACAGGGGAAAACACCATATATTTT. Its translation: CASSDAGTGENTIYF.

This chain joins TRBV10-2 and TRBJ1-5; the D gene is possibly TRBD1 (6 bases). Deletions cut 7 bases from V and 4 bases from J, with 11 bases between. The CDR3 spans 13 residues. Germline V gene sequence: CDR1 WSHSY, CDR2 SAAADI. CDR3 loop: CASNGQFNQPQHF. CDR3 DNA sequence: TGCGCCAGCAATGGACAGTTTAATCAGCCCCAGCATTTT.

The V gene is TRBV5-1, the J gene TRBJ2-7; 14 nucleotides agree with TRBD2. The germline V gene encodes CDR1 SGHRS and CDR2 YFSETQ. The V segment lost 8 bases and the J segment 2 bases; nucleotides outside the gene matches: 15. This CDR3 has 18 amino acids. CDR3 nucleotide sequence: TGCGCCAGTAGAGTCATGGGACTAGCGGGGGTCATCACCTACGAGCAGTACTTC. Translation: CASRVMGLAGVITYEQYF. Complete variable domain (other parts from reference TRBV5-1 and TRBJ2-7): KAGVTQTPRYLIKTRGQQVTLSCSPISGHRSVSWYQQTPGQGLQFLFEYFSETQRNKGNFPGRFSGRQFSNSRSEMNVSTLELGDSALYLCASRVMGLAGVITYEQYFGPGTRLTVT.

This sequence joins TRBV5-4 and TRBJ2-7, with D possibly being TRBD2 (5 bases). Germline V gene data show CDR1 as SGHNT and CDR2 as YYREEE (reference sequence). CDR3 length: 14 residues. Trimming took off 4 bases at V and 6 bases at J, with 17 bases between the two ends. The DNA of the CDR3 is TGTGCCAGCAGCGCTTGGTCGGGGAACGTCGAGCAGTACTTC. This gives the protein CASSAWSGNVEQYF. Full variable domain (outside the CDR3, taken from reference TRBV5-4 and TRBJ2-7): ETGVTQSPTHLIKTRGQQVTLRCSSQSGHNTVSWYQQALGQGPQFIFQYYREEENGRGNFPPRFSGLQFPNYSSELNVNALELDDSALYLCASSAWSGNVEQYFGPGTRLTVT.

The CDR3 region has the DNA TGTGCCAGCAGCTCCGGGACGACAGGGCATACCGGGGAGCTGTTTTTT. This gives the protein CASSSGTTGHTGELFF. J is TRBJ2-2 and V is TRBV2, with 7 bases lining up with TRBD1. J was trimmed by 5 bases and V by 6 bases; bases with no gene match: 12. The germline CDR1 and CDR2 sequences are SNHLY and FYNNEI. This CDR3 has 16 residues.

The genes are TRBV10-3 and TRBJ1-1; D is unclear. Germline V gene data show CDR1 as ENHRY and CDR2 as SYGVKD. V was cut by 4 bases and J by 1 base, with 7 bases left in between. The CDR3 loop spans 13 amino acids. CDR3 in amino acids: CAISVQSNTEAFF. The DNA of the CDR3 is TGTGCCATCAGTGTACAGTCGAACACTGAAGCTTTCTTT.

The chain couples TRBV5-1 to TRBJ1-1; TRBD1 is a possible D gene (5 bases). CDR3 size: 13 residues. Germline lookup yields CDR1 SGHRS and CDR2 YFSETQ. V was trimmed by 3 bases and J by 3 bases, leaving 9 bases between them. CDR3 DNA: TGCGCCAGCAGCTGGGGGACTGACACTGAAGCTTTCTTT. Its protein is CASSWGTDTEAFF.

This chain connects TRBV2 to TRBJ1-1; D ambiguous. Germline lookup yields CDR1 SNHLY and CDR2 FYNNEI. The CDR3 loop spans 12 amino acids. Deletions cut 5 bases from V and 1 base from J, with 5 bases between. The CDR3, as DNA: TGTGCCAGCAGTAAACAGAACACTGAAGCTTTCTTT. This gives the protein CASSKQNTEAFF.

This chain connects TRBV10-2 to TRBJ2-7; 7 positions match TRBD2. V shed 0 bases, J shed 1 base, and the junction held 0 bases outside the gene matches. The CDR3 covers 14 residues. The germline V gene encodes CDR1 WSHSY and CDR2 SAAADI. The CDR3 spells CASSESGGSYEQYF. The CDR3 DNA follows: TGCGCCAGCAGTGAGTCGGGGGGGTCCTACGAGCAGTACTTC.

Here the CDR3 reads CASSEGQAIYGYTF. CDR3 nucleotides: TGTGCCAGCAGTGAAGGCCAGGCGATCTATGGCTACACCTTC. The chain links TRBV2 to TRBJ1-2, with unresolved D. V lost 1 base, J lost 4 bases, and 10 bases lay in between. The CDR3 has 14 amino acids. From germline, CDR1 is SNHLY and CDR2 FYNNEI.

This clone was seen a single time. The germline gene is not matched at one end of the junction; a read error may be the cause. J is TRBJ2-1 and V is TRBV7-7, with 8 bases matching TRBD2. CDR1 and CDR2 (germline): SSHAT, FNYEAQ (reference sequence). The CDR3 totals 13 residues. In nucleotides, the CDR3 is TGTGCTAGCAGCTTAGAGGCTAGCGGGGAGCAGTTCTTC. Amino acid sequence: CASSLEASGEQFF.

V usage is TRBV7-9 and J usage is TRBJ1-1; D gene uncertain. CDR1 SEHNR and CDR2 FQNEAQ come from the germline V gene (reference sequence). The CDR3 loop spans 15 amino acids. Trimming took off 2 bases at V and 2 bases at J, with 12 bases between the two ends. CDR3 in DNA: TGTGCCAGCAGCTTATTGTCTACTATCAACACTGAAGCTTTCTTT. As protein: CASSLLSTINTEAFF. The complete variable domain, with remaining parts taken from reference TRBV7-9 and TRBJ1-1, reads DTGVSQNPRHKITKRGQNVTFRCDPISEHNRLYWYRQTLGQGPEFLTYFQNEAQLEKSRLLSDRFSAERPKGSFSTLEIQRTEQGDSAMYLCASSLLSTINTEAFFGQGTRLTVV.

This sequence joins TRBV3-1 (or the pseudogene TRBV3-2) and TRBJ1-2, with 7 bases matching TRBD1. Germline V CDR1 and CDR2: LGHDT, YNNKEL (reference sequence). V lost 3 bases and J lost 7; bases outside the gene matches: 5. The CDR3 is made up of 13 amino acids. The CDR3 DNA reads as TGTGCCAGCAGCCACACCCCAGGGGGTGGCTACACCTTC. Translated, it gives CASSHTPGGGYTF.

This sequence joins TRBV6-6 and TRBJ1-1, with TRBD1 matching 7 bases. J gave up 4 bases and V 7 bases, and 6 bases lay outside the gene matches. This CDR3 spans 13 amino acids. Germline V gives CDR1 MNHNY, CDR2 SVGAGI (reference sequence). The CDR3 is CASTADRATEAFF. The CDR3 DNA follows: TGTGCCAGCACCGCCGACAGGGCCACTGAAGCTTTCTTT.

This clone turned up a few times. The chain joins TRBV29-1 to TRBJ1-1, with D perhaps matching TRBD1 (6 bases). Germline lookup yields CDR1 SQVTM and CDR2 ANQGSEA. The length of the CDR3 is 16 residues. With 4 bases removed from V and 0 bases from J, the gap between germline ends came to 18 bases. CDR3 bases: TGCAGCGTTGCGGGTCCCCCCAGGGGACTGAACACTGAAGCTTTCTTT. Amino acid sequence: CSVAGPPRGLNTEAFF.

CDR3 nucleotides: TGTGCCAGCAGCGGGTTCCTAGGGGGATATTCACCCCTCCACTTT. It is translated as CASSGFLGGYSPLHF. The gene calls are TRBV9 and TRBJ1-6; possible D gene TRBD1, 6 bases. The CDR3 contains 15 residues. Trimming left V 3 bases short and J 8 bases short, with 15 bases between. CDR1 and CDR2 (germline): SGDLS, YYNGEE.

The chain employs TRBV5-1 and TRBJ1-2, with a tentative D call TRBD1 (6 bases). CDR1 is SGHRS, CDR2 YFSETQ, per germline. This CDR3 has 13 amino acids. The V end lost 6 bases, the J end lost 2 bases, and 11 bases lay between the germline ends. As DNA, the CDR3 is TGCGCCAGCACGACCCAGGGGAACTATGGCTACACCTTC. Its translation: CASTTQGNYGYTF.

This chain links TRBV7-9 with TRBJ2-7; D may be TRBD1 (6 bases). Trimming pared 5 bases from V and 4 bases from J, leaving 9 bases between. This CDR3 is built from 12 residues. In germline, CDR1 is SEHNR, CDR2 FQNEAQ (reference sequence). In DNA, the CDR3 is TGTGCCAGCAGCCGGACAGCTTACGAGCAGTACTTC. Translated: CASSRTAYEQYF.

The gene calls are TRBV7-9 and TRBJ1-5; D is unclear. Between the trimmed V and J ends, which lost 5 bases and 6 bases, there was a span of 17 bases. CDR3 length: 15 residues. Germline-derived CDR1 and CDR2 are SEHNR and FQNEAQ (reference sequence). CDR3 residues: CASSEDEDLGQPQHF. For the CDR3, the DNA is TGTGCCAGCAGCGAAGACGAGGATCTGGGTCAGCCCCAGCATTTT.

The rearrangement joins TRBV5-4 to TRBJ2-7, with 10 bases identical to TRBD2. The CDR3 has 16 residues. Germline lookup yields CDR1 SGHNT and CDR2 YYREEE (reference sequence). The V and J ends lost 4 bases and 2 bases, in that order; junction bases with no gene match: 9. The CDR3 protein is CASSRSSGSRTYEQYF. The CDR3 nucleotides are TGTGCCAGCAGCCGATCTAGCGGGAGCCGAACCTACGAGCAGTACTTC.

The chain links TRBV7-9 to TRBJ2-3; TRBD2 matches 9 bases. Germline loops: CDR1 SEHNR, CDR2 FQNEAQ (reference sequence). The ends lost 5 bases at V and 1 base at J; junction bases unmatched: 4. The CDR3 is made up of 15 amino acids. CDR3: CASSPSSGGTDTQYF. The CDR3 DNA reads as TGTGCCAGCAGCCCCTCTAGCGGGGGCACAGATACGCAGTATTTT. Looking up the rest from reference TRBV7-9 and TRBJ2-3 gives the full variable domain: DTGVSQNPRHKITKRGQNVTFRCDPISEHNRLYWYRQTLGQGPEFLTYFQNEAQLEKSRLLSDRFSAERPKGSFSTLEIQRTEQGDSAMYLCASSPSSGGTDTQYFGPGTRLTVL.

This clone was seen a single time. This chain uses TRBV3-1 (or the pseudogene TRBV3-2) with TRBJ1-1, with TRBD1 as a possible D gene (6 bases). V was trimmed by 4 bases and J by 3 bases, leaving 15 bases between them. CDR1 is LGHDT, CDR2 YNNKEL, per germline (reference sequence). CDR3 length equals 15 residues. Here the CDR3 DNA reads TGTGCCAGCAGCCTACTCGACAGGTTCGACACTGAAGCTTTCTTT. Protein product: CASSLLDRFDTEAFF.

The rearrangement links TRBV6-4 to TRBJ1-2; D is undetermined. The CDR3 has 14 residues. Per germline, CDR1 MRHNA and CDR2 SNTAGT. V was clipped by 11 bases and J by 4 bases, with 20 bases between them. The CDR3 is CAAAPGGAGYGYTF. The DNA of the CDR3 is TGTGCCGCGGCCCCAGGAGGCGCGGGCTATGGCTACACCTTC.

The chain couples TRBV7-9 to TRBJ1-1; maybe TRBD1 (5 bases). Germline V CDR1 and CDR2: SEHNR, FQNEAQ (reference sequence). This CDR3 is built from 16 residues. The V gene lost 5 bases and the J gene lost 7 bases, with 23 bases spanning the gap. The CDR3 sequence is CASSPTRAGGKGEAFF. As DNA, the CDR3 is TGTGCCAGCAGCCCTACCCGGGCCGGGGGAAAGGGTGAAGCTTTCTTT.

V and J are TRBV28 and TRBJ1-5; D remains unclear. The CDR3 length is 14 residues. Germline-derived CDR1 and CDR2 are MDHEN and SYDVKM. Trimming left V 3 bases short and J 5 bases short, with 11 bases between. This CDR3 is CASSLLGTDQPQHF. As DNA, the CDR3 is TGTGCCAGCAGTTTGCTAGGTACCGATCAGCCCCAGCATTTT. The full variable domain, in which reference TRBV28 and TRBJ1-5 provide the parts outside the CDR3, is DVKVTQSSRYLVKRTGEKVFLECVQDMDHENMFWYRQDPGLGLRLIYFSYDVKMKEKGDIPEGYSVSREKKERFSLILESASTNQTSMYLCASSLLGTDQPQHFGDGTRLSIL.

The CDR3 reads CASRVRGATNYGYTF. The CDR3 bases are TGTGCCAGTCGTGTTCGGGGGGCCACTAACTATGGCTACACCTTC. The rearrangement uses TRBV19 and TRBJ1-2, with D perhaps TRBD1 (6 bases). From germline, CDR1 is LNHDA and CDR2 SQIVND (reference sequence). Trimming left V 8 bases short and J 0 bases short, with 16 bases between. The CDR3 runs to 15 residues.

The chain is built from TRBV2 and TRBJ1-1; 7 bases align to TRBD1. This CDR3 spans 13 amino acids. The V gene's germline CDR1 is SNHLY and CDR2 FYNNEI. Trimming at V came to 5 bases and at J to 10 bases, leaving 10 bases not matched to a gene. The CDR3 DNA reads as TGTGCCAGCAGTACAGGGGCAATAACGGGAGCTTTCTTT. Translation gives CASSTGAITGAFF.

The chain is built from TRBV2 and TRBJ2-2; 7 bases agree with TRBD1. Germline trimming cut 6 bases from V and 10 bases from J; bases unmatched to any gene: 14. The CDR3 contains 15 residues. The germline gives CDR1 SNHLY, CDR2 FYNNEI. CDR3 loop: CASSEDRNRVVELFF. The DNA of the CDR3 is TGTGCCAGCAGCGAGGACAGGAACCGAGTAGTGGAGCTGTTTTTT.

The rearrangement joins TRBV10-1 to TRBJ2-6; D is unclear. Trimming took 6 bases from V and 4 from J, leaving 16 bases between them. This CDR3 contains 16 residues. Germline CDR1 and CDR2: WNHNN and SYGVQD (reference sequence). CDR3 loop: CASSDSRPMGANVLTF. In DNA, the CDR3 is TGCGCCAGCAGCGACTCCCGACCGATGGGGGCCAACGTCCTGACTTTC.

The V gene is TRBV5-1, the J gene TRBJ1-5; 7 bases are shared with TRBD1. The CDR3 covers 15 residues. V shed 1 base and J 5 bases; nucleotides not matched to a gene: 6. Germline-derived CDR1 and CDR2 are SGHRS and YFSETQ. CDR3 nucleotide sequence: TGCGCCAGCAGCTTGCAAGGGGGCGCGGATCAGCCCCAGCATTTT. Encoded protein: CASSLQGGADQPQHF.